This entry lists 7 T cell receptor beta chains sequenced from one sample in a study of long-term antiretroviral therapy in people with HIV. The assay, immunoSEQ v3.0, was run at survey level. Generated by immunoSEQ multiplex PCR, the TCRdb table keeps only in-frame clones and is missing some. This sample has approximately 18,000 clones, with about nine tenths found just once. This material consisted of unsorted PBMCs, taken 3 years after starting antiretroviral therapy. These receptors were collected from a man in his fifties or sixties with HIV.

The chain joins TRBV6-6 to TRBJ2-7; D not certain. V dropped 6 bases and J dropped 5 bases, with 8 bases sitting between them. This CDR3 is 11 amino acids long. Germline values: CDR1 MNHNY, CDR2 SVGAGI (reference sequence). The CDR3, as DNA: TGTGCCAGCAGCCCTCGCGACGAGCAGTACTTC. Its protein is CASSPRDEQYF.

The chain combines TRBV2 with TRBJ2-6, with D perhaps matching TRBD1 (6 bases). CDR3 length equals 15 residues. CDR1 and CDR2 (germline): SNHLY, FYNNEI. V lost 4 bases, J lost 2 bases, and 9 bases lay in between. CDR3 sequence reads: CASSGDIAGANVLTF. DNA of the CDR3: TGTGCCAGCAGTGGGGACATTGCTGGGGCCAACGTCCTGACTTTC. Full variable domain (rest looked up from reference TRBV2 and TRBJ2-6): EPEVTQTPSHQVTQMGQEVILRCVPISNHLYFYWYRQILGQKVEFLVSFYNNEISEKSEIFDDQFSVERPDGSNFTLKIRSTKLEDSAMYFCASSGDIAGANVLTFGAGSRLTVL.

V usage is TRBV7-6 and J usage is TRBJ1-5; maybe TRBD1 (5 bases). The CDR3 sequence is 15 residues long. The germline V gene encodes CDR1 SGHVS and CDR2 FNYEAQ. Trimming took 6 bases from V and 0 from J, leaving 12 bases between them. CDR3 nucleotides: TGTGCCAGCAGTAGACAGACTAATAGCAATCAGCCCCAGCATTTT. It encodes CASSRQTNSNQPQHF.

The genes are TRBV9 and TRBJ2-1; D tentatively fits TRBD1 or TRBD2 (5 bases each). V was shortened by 0 bases and J by 0 bases, with 16 bases between the two germline ends. This CDR3 comprises 18 residues. Germline V gene sequence: CDR1 SGDLS, CDR2 YYNGEE. The CDR3 sequence is CASSVAGVRGSSYNEQFF. The DNA for the CDR3 is TGTGCCAGCAGCGTAGCTGGGGTGAGGGGAAGCTCCTACAATGAGCAGTTCTTC.

The chain joins TRBV30 to TRBJ2-7, with a weak D call TRBD2 (5 bases). Per the germline V gene, CDR1 is GTSNPN and CDR2 is SVGIG (reference sequence). The CDR3 has 12 residues. Trimming pared 0 bases from V and 6 bases from J, leaving 9 bases between. The CDR3 coding sequence is TGTGCCTGGAGTGTACTAGGGAGCGAGCAGTACTTC. It codes for CAWSVLGSEQYF.

CDR3 sequence reads: CASSSSGEQYF. The CDR3 nucleotides read TGTGCCAGCAGCTCAAGCGGCGAGCAGTACTTC. This chain links TRBV7-9 with TRBJ2-7, with TRBD2 as a possible D gene (5 bases). Germline CDR1 SEHNR, CDR2 FQNEAQ (reference sequence). The CDR3 contains 11 residues. V gave up 4 bases and J gave up 6 bases, with 7 bases separating them.

The V call is TRBV27, the J call TRBJ2-7; D is unclear. The CDR3 has 14 amino acids. The germline V gene encodes CDR1 MNHEY and CDR2 SMNVEV (reference sequence). V lost 3 bases to trimming and J lost 5 bases, with 14 bases between them. The CDR3 DNA reads as TGTGCCAGCAGTTTTAGGCTCGTGGGTAACGAGCAGTACTTC. Protein product: CASSFRLVGNEQYF.